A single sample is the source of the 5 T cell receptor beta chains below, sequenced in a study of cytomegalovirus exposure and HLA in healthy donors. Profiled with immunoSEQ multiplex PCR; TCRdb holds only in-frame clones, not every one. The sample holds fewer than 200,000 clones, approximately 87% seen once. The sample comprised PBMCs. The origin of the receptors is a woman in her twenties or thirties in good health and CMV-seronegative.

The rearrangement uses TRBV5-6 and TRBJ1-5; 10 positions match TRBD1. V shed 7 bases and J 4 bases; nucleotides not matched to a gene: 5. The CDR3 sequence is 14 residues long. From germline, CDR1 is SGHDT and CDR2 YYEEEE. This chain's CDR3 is CASPGQGPNQPQHF. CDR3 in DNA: TGTGCCAGCCCGGGACAGGGGCCGAATCAGCCCCAGCATTTT.

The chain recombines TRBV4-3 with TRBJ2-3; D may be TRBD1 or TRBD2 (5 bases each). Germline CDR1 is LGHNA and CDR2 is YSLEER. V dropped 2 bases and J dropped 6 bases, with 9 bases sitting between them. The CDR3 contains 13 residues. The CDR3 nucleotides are TGCGCCAGCAGCCAAACCTGGGGGGATACGCAGTATTTT. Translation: CASSQTWGDTQYF.

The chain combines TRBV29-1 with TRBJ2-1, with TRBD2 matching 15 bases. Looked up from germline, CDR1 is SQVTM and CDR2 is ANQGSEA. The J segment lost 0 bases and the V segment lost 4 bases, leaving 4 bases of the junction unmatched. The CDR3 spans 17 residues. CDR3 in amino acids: CSVVGTSGGYSYNEQFF. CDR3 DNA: TGCAGCGTTGTTGGGACTAGCGGGGGGTACTCCTACAATGAGCAGTTCTTC.

CDR3 amino acids: CATVFPGGNEQFF. In nucleotides, the CDR3 is TGTGCCACGGTATTCCCAGGAGGGAATGAGCAGTTCTTC. The chain links TRBV25-1 to TRBJ2-1; D may be TRBD2 (6 bases). Deletions cut 10 bases from V and 7 bases from J, with 17 bases between. There are 13 residues in the CDR3. Germline CDR1 MGHDK, CDR2 SYGVNS.

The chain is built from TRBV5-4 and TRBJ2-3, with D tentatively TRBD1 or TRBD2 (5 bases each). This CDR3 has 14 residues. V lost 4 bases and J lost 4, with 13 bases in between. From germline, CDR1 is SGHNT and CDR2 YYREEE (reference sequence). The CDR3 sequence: CASSQGPAADTQYF. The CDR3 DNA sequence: TGTGCCAGCAGCCAGGGACCCGCCGCAGATACGCAGTATTTT.